This passage covers 28 T cell receptor beta chains from one sample sequenced in a study of T cell responses to AZD1222 COVID-19 vaccine. TCRdb keeps only in-frame clones here, not all; method: immunoSEQ multiplex PCR. This sample has over 120,000 clones; roughly 92% occur once, and the top ten carry about 5%. The sequencing used peripheral blood, collected on day 0 of AZD1222 vaccination. These receptors were taken from an adult in good health.

The chain uses TRBV3-1 (or the pseudogene TRBV3-2) and TRBJ1-5, with 7 nucleotides matching TRBD1. CDR3 length: 13 amino acids. Germline V gene data show CDR1 as LGHDT and CDR2 as YNNKEL (reference sequence). With 3 bases clipped from V and 5 bases from J, the junction kept 1 base outside the gene matches. Here the CDR3 reads CASSHRGDQPQHF. The CDR3 region has the DNA TGTGCCAGCAGCCACAGGGGGGATCAGCCCCAGCATTTT.

The table lists this clone with a count of one. V gene TRBV7-8 combines with J gene TRBJ1-1; perhaps TRBD1 as D (6 bases). The CDR3 is 18 amino acids. Trimming removed 5 bases at V and 6 bases at J, with 28 bases between. Germline V CDR1 and CDR2: SGHVS, FQNEAQ. CDR3 in amino acids: CASSPVAGGGPGGPEAFF. The CDR3 nucleotides read TGTGCCAGCAGCCCGGTTGCGGGGGGGGGCCCAGGTGGGCCTGAAGCTTTCTTT.

The genes are TRBV2 and TRBJ2-1; the D gene is possibly TRBD1 (6 bases). Between the trimmed V and J ends, which lost 7 bases and 4 bases, there was a span of 11 bases. This CDR3 contains 13 residues. The germline V gene encodes CDR1 SNHLY and CDR2 FYNNEI. This CDR3 reads CASKADSYNEQFF. The CDR3 nucleotides read TGTGCCAGCAAAGCGGACAGTTACAATGAGCAGTTCTTC. Using reference TRBV2 and TRBJ2-1 for the parts outside the CDR3, the full variable domain is EPEVTQTPSHQVTQMGQEVILRCVPISNHLYFYWYRQILGQKVEFLVSFYNNEISEKSEIFDDQFSVERPDGSNFTLKIRSTKLEDSAMYFCASKADSYNEQFFGPGTRLTVL.

This chain connects TRBV19 to TRBJ2-1; weak D call: TRBD1 (6 bases). This CDR3 is built from 16 residues. From germline, CDR1 is LNHDA and CDR2 SQIVND (reference sequence). V dropped 5 bases and J dropped 5 bases, with 19 bases sitting between them. CDR3 nucleotide sequence: TGTGCCAGTAGTCATCTACAGGGAAACCGCGACAATGAGCAGTTCTTC. Protein sequence: CASSHLQGNRDNEQFF.

The gene calls are TRBV29-1 and TRBJ2-1, with 10 nucleotides matching TRBD2. V lost 1 base to trimming and J lost 5 bases; unmatched junction nucleotides: 2. Germline V gene sequence: CDR1 SQVTM, CDR2 ANQGSEA. The CDR3 contains 14 residues. CDR3 loop: CSVEGLAGDNEQFF. CDR3 DNA sequence: TGCAGCGTTGAAGGGCTAGCGGGGGACAATGAGCAGTTCTTC.

The sample holds a few counts of this clone. V and J are TRBV4-2 and TRBJ1-1; D is unclear. The V end lost 4 bases, the J end lost 11 bases, and 17 bases lay between the germline ends. CDR3 size: 13 residues. Germline loops: CDR1 LGHNA, CDR2 YNFKEQ. This CDR3 reads CASSPSPAQWAFF. CDR3 bases: TGTGCCAGCAGCCCCTCCCCGGCACAATGGGCTTTCTTT.

The chain combines TRBV3-1 (or the pseudogene TRBV3-2) with TRBJ2-5, with 7 bases matching TRBD2. The V and J ends lost 4 bases and 2 bases, in that order; junction bases with no gene match: 4. The germline V gene has CDR1 LGHDT and CDR2 YNNKEL (reference sequence). This CDR3 region has 14 residues. The CDR3 here is CASSLREVQETQYF. The CDR3 nucleotides are TGTGCCAGCAGCCTACGGGAGGTTCAAGAGACCCAGTACTTC.

This chain joins TRBV4-2 and TRBJ2-5; 10 nucleotides match TRBD2. After removal of 3 bases from V and 5 bases from J, the junction contained 12 bases not matched to a gene. Germline lookup yields CDR1 LGHNA and CDR2 YNFKEQ. The CDR3 consists of 17 residues. Written as DNA, the CDR3 is TGTGCCAGCAGCCAGGGGGTTAACAGCGGGGGGGCCGAGACCCAGTACTTC. Protein: CASSQGVNSGGAETQYF.

This chain joins TRBV18 and TRBJ1-5; D unclear. V shed 3 bases and J shed 2 bases, with 5 bases lying between them. The germline V gene encodes CDR1 KGHSH and CDR2 LQKENI. The CDR3 loop spans 13 amino acids. As DNA, the CDR3 is TGTGCCAGCTCACCGGACGGCAATCAGCCCCAGCATTTT. This gives the protein CASSPDGNQPQHF.

The DNA of the CDR3 is TGTGCCAGTAGTATTGGGGATCTCTATGGCTACACCTTC. Translation gives CASSIGDLYGYTF. The chain is built from TRBV19 and TRBJ1-2; no clear D. The CDR3 has 13 amino acids. Germline CDR1 reads LNHDA; CDR2 reads SQIVND (reference sequence). Trimming took off 3 bases at V and 4 bases at J, with 9 bases between the two ends.

The chain carries TRBV27 and TRBJ2-7; TRBD2 matches 8 bases. V gave up 8 bases and J gave up 1 base; unmatched junction bases: 7. Germline CDR1 is MNHEY and CDR2 is SMNVEV (reference sequence). This CDR3 has 14 amino acids. CDR3 DNA: TGTGCCAGCCACGGGAGGGGGAGATCCTACGAGCAGTACTTC. It encodes CASHGRGRSYEQYF.

The chain couples TRBV18 to TRBJ1-1, with D possibly being TRBD1 (5 bases). This CDR3 region has 15 residues. V lost 4 bases and J 1 base, leaving 13 bases between the germline ends. Germline CDR1 and CDR2: KGHSH and LQKENI. The CDR3 DNA reads TGTGCCAGCTCACTAACCGTAGGGGCGAACACTGAAGCTTTCTTT. Translated, it gives CASSLTVGANTEAFF.

V usage is TRBV7-9 and J usage is TRBJ1-1, with 10 bases identical to TRBD1. Per germline, CDR1 SEHNR and CDR2 FQNEAQ (reference sequence). J lost 0 bases, V lost 4 bases, and 5 bases had no gene match. This CDR3 has 16 residues. CDR3: CASSSVDRGMNTEAFF. Here the CDR3 DNA reads TGTGCCAGCAGCTCCGTGGACAGGGGGATGAACACTGAAGCTTTCTTT. Based on the CDR3 plus reference TRBV7-9 and TRBJ1-1, the full variable domain is DTGVSQNPRHKITKRGQNVTFRCDPISEHNRLYWYRQTLGQGPEFLTYFQNEAQLEKSRLLSDRFSAERPKGSFSTLEIQRTEQGDSAMYLCASSSVDRGMNTEAFFGQGTRLTVV.

The V call is TRBV4-1, the J call TRBJ1-6; 8 bases line up with TRBD1. Germline CDR1 and CDR2: MGHRA and YSYEKL. The V and J ends lost 3 bases and 5 bases, in that order; junction bases with no gene match: 6. There are 16 residues in the CDR3. The DNA for the CDR3 is TGCGCCAGCAGCCATTTGACAGGGGCTGATAATTCACCCCTCCACTTT. It specifies CASSHLTGADNSPLHF.

This clone was recorded a few times. The V call is TRBV5-4, the J call TRBJ2-1; 7 nucleotides align to TRBD2. The germline gives CDR1 SGHNT, CDR2 YYREEE (reference sequence). V lost 3 bases and J lost 6; bases outside the gene matches: 9. The CDR3 is 15 residues long. The CDR3 DNA reads as TGTGCCAGCAGCTCGGGGAGGGTACGCGGCAATGAGCAGTTCTTC. Protein product: CASSSGRVRGNEQFF.

This clone was recorded only once. The chain combines TRBV7-9 with TRBJ1-2; D unresolved. Trimming stripped 5 bases from V and 0 bases from J, with 13 bases between. The CDR3 consists of 15 residues. CDR1 SEHNR and CDR2 FQNEAQ come from the germline V gene (reference sequence). The CDR3 is CASSLDGGANYGYTF. As DNA, the CDR3 is TGTGCCAGCAGCCTCGATGGAGGAGCTAACTATGGCTACACCTTC.

The chain links TRBV4-1 to TRBJ2-2; no reliable D call. CDR1 is MGHRA, CDR2 YSYEKL, per germline. This CDR3 has 16 residues. Trimming pared 1 base from V and 11 bases from J, leaving 20 bases between. The CDR3 nucleotides are TGCGCCAGCAGCCAAGGCCCCTCCGGCGGCGTGAGAGAGCTGTTTTTT. Translated, it gives CASSQGPSGGVRELFF.

This chain joins TRBV5-4 and TRBJ1-5; TRBD1 matches at 7 bases. Trimming at V came to 0 bases and at J to 5 bases, leaving 2 bases not matched to a gene. This CDR3 has 14 amino acids. The V gene's germline CDR1 is SGHNT and CDR2 YYREEE (reference sequence). The CDR3 bases are TGTGCCAGCAGCTTGGGAGGGGGCCATCAGCCCCAGCATTTT. This encodes CASSLGGGHQPQHF. The full variable domain, rest sourced from reference TRBV5-4 and TRBJ1-5, is ETGVTQSPTHLIKTRGQQVTLRCSSQSGHNTVSWYQQALGQGPQFIFQYYREEENGRGNFPPRFSGLQFPNYSSELNVNALELDDSALYLCASSLGGGHQPQHFGDGTRLSIL.

This chain joins TRBV7-9 and TRBJ1-1; TRBD1 matches 10 bases. Per germline, CDR1 SEHNR and CDR2 FQNEAQ (reference sequence). The CDR3 totals 15 residues. Unmatched junction bases numbered 5, after V lost 1 base and J lost 6 bases. CDR3 nucleotide sequence: TGTGCCAGCAGCTTAGGACAGGGGGCTTTCCCTGAAGCTTTCTTT. Its translation is CASSLGQGAFPEAFF.

J is TRBJ1-6 and V is TRBV28, with a tentative D call TRBD1 (6 bases). CDR3 length: 16 amino acids. V was trimmed by 6 bases and J by 2 bases, leaving 14 bases between them. Germline CDR1 and CDR2: MDHEN and SYDVKM. CDR3 coding DNA: TGTGCCAGCAGCAGAACAGGGAGCCCCTATAATTCACCCCTCCACTTT. Its translation is CASSRTGSPYNSPLHF.

This clone was found once. This chain connects TRBV28 to TRBJ2-5; 8 bases fit TRBD2. V was pared by 8 bases and J by 2 bases, with 7 bases of the junction left unmatched. Germline loops: CDR1 MDHEN, CDR2 SYDVKM. The CDR3 totals 14 residues. The CDR3, as DNA: TGTGCCAGCGGAAGCGGGAGTAGTCAAGAGACCCAGTACTTC. Translating gives CASGSGSSQETQYF. The full variable domain, its missing parts supplied by reference TRBV28 and TRBJ2-5, is DVKVTQSSRYLVKRTGEKVFLECVQDMDHENMFWYRQDPGLGLRLIYFSYDVKMKEKGDIPEGYSVSREKKERFSLILESASTNQTSMYLCASGSGSSQETQYFGPGTRLLVL.

The chain uses TRBV5-4 and TRBJ2-7; D is possibly TRBD1 or TRBD2 (5 bases each). With 4 bases removed from V and 5 bases from J, the gap between germline ends came to 16 bases. The CDR3 is 14 amino acids. The germline V gene has CDR1 SGHNT and CDR2 YYREEE (reference sequence). CDR3 loop: CASSVRDAPHEQYF. Here the CDR3 DNA reads TGTGCCAGCAGCGTCCGGGACGCGCCGCACGAGCAGTACTTC.

The chain joins TRBV11-2 to TRBJ1-1; D remains unclear. Germline V gene sequence: CDR1 SGHAT, CDR2 FQNNGV. The V end lost 4 bases, the J end lost 5 bases, and 8 bases lay between the germline ends. The CDR3 loop spans 12 amino acids. The CDR3 DNA reads as TGTGCCAGCAGCTACGGTTGGACTGAAGCTTTCTTT. Its protein is CASSYGWTEAFF.

The chain combines TRBV7-2 with TRBJ2-3; D might be TRBD1 or TRBD2, each matching 5 bases. CDR1 and CDR2 from the germline V gene are SGHTA and FQGNSA. V lost 5 bases to trimming and J lost 0 bases, with 15 bases between them. The CDR3 length is 16 residues. The CDR3, as DNA: TGTGCCAGCAGCCTAGGGCGTGGGGGAAGCACAGATACGCAGTATTTT. It codes for CASSLGRGGSTDTQYF.

The genes are TRBV2 and TRBJ2-5; 7 bases fit TRBD2. The V segment lost 0 bases and the J segment 5 bases; nucleotides outside the gene matches: 9. Germline assignment: CDR1 SNHLY and CDR2 FYNNEI. The CDR3 has 16 residues. In DNA form, the CDR3 reads TGTGCCAGCAGTGAAGCGCTTTTTAGCGGGTTGGAGACCCAGTACTTC. It yields the protein CASSEALFSGLETQYF.

The sample holds one count of this clone. This chain connects TRBV30 to TRBJ1-2; 8 bases line up with TRBD1. The CDR3 runs 14 residues. CDR1 and CDR2 from the germline V gene are GTSNPN and SVGIG (reference sequence). V lost 3 bases to trimming and J lost 5 bases; unmatched junction nucleotides: 8. CDR3: CAWSPITGGYGYTF. CDR3 sequence (DNA): TGTGCCTGGAGCCCCATCACAGGGGGTTATGGCTACACCTTC. The entire variable domain, with the rest obtained from reference TRBV30 and TRBJ1-2, is as follows: SQTIHQWPATLVQPVGSPLSLECTVEGTSNPNLYWYRQAAGRGLQLLFYSVGIGQISSEVPQNLSASRPQDRQFILSSKKLLLSDSGFYLCAWSPITGGYGYTFGSGTRLTVV.

V gene TRBV3-1 (or the pseudogene TRBV3-2) combines with J gene TRBJ2-7; D is unresolved. The CDR3 loop spans 13 amino acids. V was cut by 1 base and J by 6 bases, with 10 bases left in between. Germline values: CDR1 LGHDT, CDR2 YNNKEL (reference sequence). The CDR3 nucleotides read TGTGCCAGCAGCCAAGGAGGCACAGCCGAGCAGTACTTC. Translation gives CASSQGGTAEQYF.

The gene calls are TRBV5-4 and TRBJ2-3; D is perhaps TRBD1 or TRBD2 (6 bases each). The CDR3 runs 16 residues. Germline CDR1 is SGHNT and CDR2 is YYREEE (reference sequence). V was pared by 1 base and J by 2 bases, with 14 bases between. CDR3 DNA sequence: TGTGCCAGCAGCTTGCGAAGGGGGGATAACACAGATACGCAGTATTTT. As protein: CASSLRRGDNTDTQYF. Drawing the rest from reference TRBV5-4 and TRBJ2-3, the complete variable domain is ETGVTQSPTHLIKTRGQQVTLRCSSQSGHNTVSWYQQALGQGPQFIFQYYREEENGRGNFPPRFSGLQFPNYSSELNVNALELDDSALYLCASSLRRGDNTDTQYFGPGTRLTVL.